One T cell receptor (beta chain) is described in this entry. Antigen: not known. Some clones are missing from TCRdb's copy, which holds only in-frame ones; the method was immunoSEQ multiplex PCR. The table shows 94,000 or so clones, with roughly 93% occurring only once. The record originates from a study of siplizumab effects on memory and regulatory T cells. Study-level results: The drug siplizumab significantly decreased the alloreactive sequences that could be traced to unstimulated CD4+ memory cells.

The CDR3 extends over 18 amino acids. CDR1 and CDR2 (germline): PRHDT, FYEKMQ (reference sequence). The V gene lost 5 bases and the J gene lost 0 bases, with 19 bases spanning the gap. This sequence was found in a human donor in good health. Sequencing used CD8+ T cells sorted from blood. This chain links TRBV13 with TRBJ2-2; the D call may be TRBD1 or TRBD2 (5 bases each). CDR3 amino acids: CASSARDGDVSNTGELFF. Written as DNA, the CDR3 is TGTGCCAGCAGCGCCCGGGACGGGGACGTATCGAACACCGGGGAGCTGTTTTTT. Variable domain in full (rest from reference TRBV13 and TRBJ2-2): AAGVIQSPRHLIKEKRETATLKCYPIPRHDTVYWYQQGPGQDPQFLISFYEKMQSDKGSIPDRFSAQQFSDYHSELNMSSLELGDSALYFCASSARDGDVSNTGELFFGEGSRLTVL.